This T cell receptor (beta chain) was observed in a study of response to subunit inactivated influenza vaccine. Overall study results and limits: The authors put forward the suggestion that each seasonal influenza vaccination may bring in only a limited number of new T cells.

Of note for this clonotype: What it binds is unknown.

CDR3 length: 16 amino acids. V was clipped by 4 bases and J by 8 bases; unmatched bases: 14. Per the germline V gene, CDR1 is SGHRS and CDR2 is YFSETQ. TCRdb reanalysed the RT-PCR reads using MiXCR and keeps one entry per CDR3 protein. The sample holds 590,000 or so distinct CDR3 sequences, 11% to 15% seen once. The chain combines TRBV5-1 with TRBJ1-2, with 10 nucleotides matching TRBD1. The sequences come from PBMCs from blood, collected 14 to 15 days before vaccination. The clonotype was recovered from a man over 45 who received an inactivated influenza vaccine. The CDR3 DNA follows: TGCGCCAGCAGCGGGACAGGGGCGAAGAACCCCTCGGGCTACACCTTC. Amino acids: CASSGTGAKNPSGYTF.